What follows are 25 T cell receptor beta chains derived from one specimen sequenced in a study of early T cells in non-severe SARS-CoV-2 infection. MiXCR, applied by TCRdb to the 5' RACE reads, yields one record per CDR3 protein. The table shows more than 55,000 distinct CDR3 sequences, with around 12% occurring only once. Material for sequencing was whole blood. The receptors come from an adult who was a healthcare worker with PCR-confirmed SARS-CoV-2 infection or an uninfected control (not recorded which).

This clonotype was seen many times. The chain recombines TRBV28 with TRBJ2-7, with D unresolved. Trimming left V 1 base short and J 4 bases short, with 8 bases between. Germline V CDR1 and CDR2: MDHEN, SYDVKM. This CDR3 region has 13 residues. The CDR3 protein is CASSLSRDYEQYF. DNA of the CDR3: TGTGCCAGCAGTTTATCCCGAGATTACGAGCAGTACTTC.

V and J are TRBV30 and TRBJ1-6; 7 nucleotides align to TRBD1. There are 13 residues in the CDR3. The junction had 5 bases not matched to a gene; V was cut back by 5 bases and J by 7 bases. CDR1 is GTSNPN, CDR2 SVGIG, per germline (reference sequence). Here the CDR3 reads CAWHRDRNSPLHF. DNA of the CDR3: TGTGCCTGGCACCGGGACAGAAATTCACCCCTCCACTTT.

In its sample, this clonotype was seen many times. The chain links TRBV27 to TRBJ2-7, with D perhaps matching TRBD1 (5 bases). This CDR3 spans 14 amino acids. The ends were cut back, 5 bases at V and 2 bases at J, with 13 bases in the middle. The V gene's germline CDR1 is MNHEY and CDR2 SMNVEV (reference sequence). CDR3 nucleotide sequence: TGTGCCAGCAGTAAGGGGATCTCGCCCTACGAGCAGTACTTC. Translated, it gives CASSKGISPYEQYF.

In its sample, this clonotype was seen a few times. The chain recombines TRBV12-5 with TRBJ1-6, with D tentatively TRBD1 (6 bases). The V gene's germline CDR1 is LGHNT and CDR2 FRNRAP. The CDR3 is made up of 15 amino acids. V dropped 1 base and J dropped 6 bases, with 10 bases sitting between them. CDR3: CASGLEDSLNSPLHF. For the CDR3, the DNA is TGTGCTAGTGGTTTGGAGGACAGCCTTAATTCACCCCTCCACTTT. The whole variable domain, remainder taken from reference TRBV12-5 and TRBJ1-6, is DARVTQTPRHKVTEMGQEVTMRCQPILGHNTVFWYRQTMMQGLELLAYFRNRAPLDDSGMPKDRFSAEMPDATLATLKIQPSEPRDSAVYFCASGLEDSLNSPLHFGNGTRLTVT.

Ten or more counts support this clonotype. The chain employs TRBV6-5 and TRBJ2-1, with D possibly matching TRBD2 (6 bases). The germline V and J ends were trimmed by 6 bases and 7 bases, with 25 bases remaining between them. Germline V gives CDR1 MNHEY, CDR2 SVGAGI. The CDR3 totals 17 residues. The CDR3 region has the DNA TGTGCCAGCAGGGGCGACGGGGGTTTCGGTTCCGAGAATGAGCAGTTCTTC. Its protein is CASRGDGGFGSENEQFF.

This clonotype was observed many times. In DNA, the CDR3 is TGTGCCTGGAAGTCGGCAGGTGGAGATACGCAGTATTTT. As protein: CAWKSAGGDTQYF. This sequence joins TRBV30 and TRBJ2-3; no clear D. CDR3 length equals 13 residues. The V and J ends lost 4 bases and 5 bases respectively, with 13 bases between them. Germline values: CDR1 GTSNPN, CDR2 SVGIG (reference sequence).

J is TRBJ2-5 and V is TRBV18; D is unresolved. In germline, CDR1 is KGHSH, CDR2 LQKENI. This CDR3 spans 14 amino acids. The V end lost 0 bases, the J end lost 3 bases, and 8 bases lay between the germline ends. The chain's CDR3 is CASSPPEQEETQYF. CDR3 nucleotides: TGTGCCAGCTCACCACCGGAACAAGAAGAGACCCAGTACTTC.

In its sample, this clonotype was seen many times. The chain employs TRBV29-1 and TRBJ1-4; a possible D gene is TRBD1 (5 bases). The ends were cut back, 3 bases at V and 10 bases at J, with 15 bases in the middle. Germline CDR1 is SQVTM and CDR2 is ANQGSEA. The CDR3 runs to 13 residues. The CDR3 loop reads CSVDTGQGGKLFF. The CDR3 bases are TGCAGCGTTGATACGGGGCAGGGAGGAAAACTGTTTTTT.

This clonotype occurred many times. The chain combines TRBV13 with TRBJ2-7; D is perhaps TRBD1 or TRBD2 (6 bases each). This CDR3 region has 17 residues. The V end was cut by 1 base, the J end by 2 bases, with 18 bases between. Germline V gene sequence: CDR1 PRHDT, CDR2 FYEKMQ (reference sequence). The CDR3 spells CASSLEPRQGRPYEQYF. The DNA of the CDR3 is TGTGCCAGCAGCTTAGAACCGCGGCAGGGGAGGCCCTACGAGCAGTACTTC.

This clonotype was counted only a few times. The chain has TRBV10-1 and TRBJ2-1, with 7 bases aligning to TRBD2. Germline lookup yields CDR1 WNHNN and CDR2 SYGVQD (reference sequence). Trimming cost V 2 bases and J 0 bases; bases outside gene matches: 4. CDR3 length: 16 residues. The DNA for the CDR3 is TGCGCCAGCAGTGAGAGCGGGACCGGCTCCTACAATGAGCAGTTCTTC. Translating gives CASSESGTGSYNEQFF.

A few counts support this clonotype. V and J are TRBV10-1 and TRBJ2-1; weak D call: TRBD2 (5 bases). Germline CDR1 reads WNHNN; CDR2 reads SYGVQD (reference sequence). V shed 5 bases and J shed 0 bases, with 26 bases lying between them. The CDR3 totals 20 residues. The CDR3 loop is CASSILSGPTYLRSYNEQFF. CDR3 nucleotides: TGCGCCAGCAGTATTCTCAGCGGACCGACCTACCTCCGCTCCTACAATGAGCAGTTCTTC.

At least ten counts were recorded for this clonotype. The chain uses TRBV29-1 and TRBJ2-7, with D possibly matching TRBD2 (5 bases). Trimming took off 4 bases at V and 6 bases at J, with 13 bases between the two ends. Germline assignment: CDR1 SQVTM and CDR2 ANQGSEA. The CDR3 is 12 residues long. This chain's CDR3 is CSVGTQLGEQYF. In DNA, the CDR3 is TGCAGCGTTGGGACTCAACTGGGCGAGCAGTACTTC.

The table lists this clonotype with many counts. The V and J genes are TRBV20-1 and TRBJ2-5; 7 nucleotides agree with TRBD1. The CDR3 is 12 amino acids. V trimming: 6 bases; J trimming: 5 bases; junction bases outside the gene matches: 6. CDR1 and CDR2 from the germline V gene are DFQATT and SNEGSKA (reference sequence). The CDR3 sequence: CSALGGAETQYF. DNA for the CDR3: TGCAGTGCGCTAGGGGGCGCGGAGACCCAGTACTTC.

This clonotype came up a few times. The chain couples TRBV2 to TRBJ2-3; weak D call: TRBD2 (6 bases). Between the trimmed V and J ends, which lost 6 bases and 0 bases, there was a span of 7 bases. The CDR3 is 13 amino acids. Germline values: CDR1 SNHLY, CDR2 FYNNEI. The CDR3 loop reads CASRGTSTDTQYF. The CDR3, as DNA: TGTGCCAGCAGAGGGACTAGCACAGATACGCAGTATTTT.

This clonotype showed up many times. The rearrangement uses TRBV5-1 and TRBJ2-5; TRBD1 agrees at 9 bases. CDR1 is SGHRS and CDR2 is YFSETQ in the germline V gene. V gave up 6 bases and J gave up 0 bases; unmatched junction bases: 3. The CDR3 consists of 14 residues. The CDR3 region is CASTDRGNQETQYF. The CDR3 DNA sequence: TGCGCCAGCACGGACAGGGGCAACCAAGAGACCCAGTACTTC.

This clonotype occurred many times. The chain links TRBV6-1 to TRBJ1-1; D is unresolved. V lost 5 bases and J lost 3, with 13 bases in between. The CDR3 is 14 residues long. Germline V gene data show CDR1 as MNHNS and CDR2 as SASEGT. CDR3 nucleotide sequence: TGTGCCAGCAGTTCCGCACCAGATTACACTGAAGCTTTCTTT. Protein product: CASSSAPDYTEAFF.

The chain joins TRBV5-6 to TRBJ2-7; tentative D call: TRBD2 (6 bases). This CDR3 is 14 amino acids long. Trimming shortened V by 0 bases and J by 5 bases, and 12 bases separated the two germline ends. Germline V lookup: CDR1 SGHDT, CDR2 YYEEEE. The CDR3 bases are TGTGCCAGCAGCTTGGAAAGGGCGGGGAACGAGCAGTACTTC. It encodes CASSLERAGNEQYF.

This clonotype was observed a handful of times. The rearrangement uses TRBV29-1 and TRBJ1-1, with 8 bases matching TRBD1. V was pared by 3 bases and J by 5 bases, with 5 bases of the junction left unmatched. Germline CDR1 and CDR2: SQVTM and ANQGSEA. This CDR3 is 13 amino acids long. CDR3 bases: TGCAGCGTTGACTCAGGGGGCGAGACTGAAGCTTTCTTT. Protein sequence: CSVDSGGETEAFF.

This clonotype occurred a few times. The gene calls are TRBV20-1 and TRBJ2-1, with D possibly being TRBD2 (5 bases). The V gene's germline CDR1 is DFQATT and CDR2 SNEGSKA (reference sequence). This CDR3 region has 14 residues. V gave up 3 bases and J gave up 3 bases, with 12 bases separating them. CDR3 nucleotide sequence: TGCAGTGCTAGTGGAGCGAGCGGCTACAATGAGCAGTTCTTC. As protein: CSASGASGYNEQFF.

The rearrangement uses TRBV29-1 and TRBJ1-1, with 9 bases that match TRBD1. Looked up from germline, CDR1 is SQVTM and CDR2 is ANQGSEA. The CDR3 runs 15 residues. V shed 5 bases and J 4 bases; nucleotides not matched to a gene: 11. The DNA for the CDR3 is TGCAGCGTTTTCACCGCCGGGACAGGGAGCACTGAAGCTTTCTTT. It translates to CSVFTAGTGSTEAFF.

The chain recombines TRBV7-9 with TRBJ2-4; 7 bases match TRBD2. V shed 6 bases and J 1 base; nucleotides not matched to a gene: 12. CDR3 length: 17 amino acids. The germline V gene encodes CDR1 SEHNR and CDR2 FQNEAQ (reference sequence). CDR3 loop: CASSSPAGAQAKNIQYF. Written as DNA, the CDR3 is TGTGCCAGCAGTTCCCCGGCGGGAGCACAGGCCAAAAACATTCAGTACTTC.

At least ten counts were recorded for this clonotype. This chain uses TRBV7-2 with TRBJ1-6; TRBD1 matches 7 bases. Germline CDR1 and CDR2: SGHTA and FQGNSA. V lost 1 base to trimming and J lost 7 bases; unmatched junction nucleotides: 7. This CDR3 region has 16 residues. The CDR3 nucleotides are TGTGCCAGCAGCTTAGGGGGCAGGGGGATGAATTCACCCCTCCACTTT. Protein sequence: CASSLGGRGMNSPLHF.

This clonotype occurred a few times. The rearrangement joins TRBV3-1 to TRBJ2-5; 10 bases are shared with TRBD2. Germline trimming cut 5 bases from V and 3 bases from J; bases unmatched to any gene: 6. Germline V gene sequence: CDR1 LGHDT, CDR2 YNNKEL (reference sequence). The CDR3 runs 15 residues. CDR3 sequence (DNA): TGTGCCAGCAGCTTAGCGGGGGGCCTGGAAGAGACCCAGTACTTC. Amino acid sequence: CASSLAGGLEETQYF.

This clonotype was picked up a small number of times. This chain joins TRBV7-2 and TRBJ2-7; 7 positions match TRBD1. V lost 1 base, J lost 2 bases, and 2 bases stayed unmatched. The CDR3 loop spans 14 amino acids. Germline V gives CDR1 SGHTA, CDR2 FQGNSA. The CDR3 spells CASSLGGGPYEQYF. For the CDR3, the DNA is TGTGCCAGCAGCTTAGGAGGGGGCCCCTACGAGCAGTACTTC. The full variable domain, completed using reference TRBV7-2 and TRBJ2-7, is GAGVSQSPSNKVTEKGKDVELRCDPISGHTALYWYRQSLGQGLEFLIYFQGNSAPDKSGLPSDRFSAERTGGSVSTLTIQRTQQEDSAVYLCASSLGGGPYEQYFGPGTRLTVT.

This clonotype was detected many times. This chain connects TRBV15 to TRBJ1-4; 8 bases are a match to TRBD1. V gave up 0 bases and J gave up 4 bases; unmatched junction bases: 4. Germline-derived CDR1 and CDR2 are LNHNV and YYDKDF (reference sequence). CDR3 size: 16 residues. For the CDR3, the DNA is TGTGCCACCAGCAGAGAAGGAGGACAGGGTAATGAAAAACTGTTTTTT. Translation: CATSREGGQGNEKLFF.